This TCR beta chain emerged from a study of blood T cells in healthy people across ages. A J-beta primer mix and a sample-barcoded 5' primer were used in a second PCR of about 6 to 12 cycles. TCRdb processed the 5' RACE reads anew with MiXCR; each CDR3 protein has one entry. The table lists more than 700,000 distinct CDR3 sequences, 46% of them singletons. Sequenced: blood. This receptor was identified in a man aged 80 or over in good health.

The CDR3 nucleotides read TGTGCCAGCACCCCCCGGGGACGTAACTATGGCTACACCTTC. This codes for CASTPRGRNYGYTF. V and J are TRBV14 and TRBJ1-2; possible D gene TRBD1, 5 bases. V was shortened by 7 bases and J by 1 base, with 13 bases between the two germline ends. The CDR3 has 14 amino acids. Germline V gives CDR1 SGHDN, CDR2 FVKESK.